Sequencing of this T cell receptor (beta chain) was carried out in a study of response to subunit inactivated influenza vaccine (dated by TCRdb to 2017 to 2018). General notes on the study: To follow how T cells responded to a trivalent subunit inactivated influenza vaccine, the researchers relied on deep quantitative profiling of the T cell receptor repertoire.

Concerning this clonotype: Its antigen target is currently unknown. One base away there is no much larger clone; base qualities are not given.

The study at large found these results: The authors proposed that each seasonal influenza vaccination may bring in only a limited number of new T cells.

Libraries came from RT-PCR. The data were produced on an Illumina HiSeq 2500. TCRdb applied fastp at Q25 and MiXCR to the public reads, then kept only in-frame beta chains. Records with the same CDR3 protein are collapsed into one entry carrying the most frequent genes and DNA. The sample includes just under 550,000 distinct CDR3 sequences, with approximately 24% observed a single time. The ten biggest clones cover approximately 2.9% of the sample. The CDR3 starts with the cysteine, ends with the phenylalanine, and has 16 residues. The kept DNA is CDR3 alone, 48 bases in frame from the first base. According to the germline V gene, CDR1 reads MDHEN and CDR2 reads SYDVKM. The germline ends are 16 bases apart after V is trimmed by 4 bases and J by 1 base. These data were also reused for a study on T cells expressing NK-cell markers. According to the second study: TCR beta cDNA libraries were prepared using 5'RACE template switching, which introduced a universal primer site and unique molecular identifiers. In sorted CD3+CD56+NKG2C+, CD3+CD56+NKG2C- and CD3+CD56-NKG2C+ T-cell subsets from several donors, TCR beta-chain repertoires were profiled. Among the eight sequenced donors, only one was HCMV-seronegative, while the other seven were HCMV-seropositive. In several experiments an anti-gammadeltaTCR antibody was added to restrict sorting to alphabetaTCR-expressing T cells. In six donors, the dominant CD3+CD56+NKG2C+ clonotypes were among the top 10 CD8+ clonotypes and accounted for about 1.0-7.5% of CD8+ T cells. Those dominant clonotypes were again the most abundant among CD3+CD56-NKG2C+ cells in a handful of donors, at about 25-60.1%. It remained unclear whether the expanded NKG2C-expressing T cell clones were specific for HCMV antigens. The study sequenced eight donors, all healthy volunteers chosen at random: three men and five women. To determine HCMV serostatus, a commercial ELISA kit was used to detect HCMV-specific IgG in serum. Ficoll density gradient centrifugation was used to isolate peripheral blood mononuclear cells from blood. Magnetic immunoseparation with Miltenyi isolation kits was used to isolate CD4+ and CD8+ T cells from PBMC. Synthesis of cDNA was primed from the TCR beta constant segment and was followed by two consecutive PCR amplification steps. The libraries were sequenced on Illumina HiSeq 2000/2500, MiSeq or NextSeq, producing 2 x 150 bp reads. MIGEC was used to demultiplex reads and group the reads by UMI, and MiTCR was used to assemble and quantify clonotypes. To exclude erroneous sequences, any TCR cDNA sequence not supported by at least two reads was discarded. The tcR package was used for downstream repertoire analysis, with clonotypes matched between fractions based on CDR3 nucleotide sequence plus V segment. VDJmatch was used to annotate antigen specificity against VDJdb, with one amino acid substitution allowed in CDR3.

In this chain, TRBV28 is recombined with TRBJ2-5; TRBD1 is a possible D gene, resting on 7 matching bases. Sequencing was performed on CD4+ T cells sorted from PBMCs, taken less than 13 days after vaccination. This receptor was taken from a middle-aged man who received an inactivated influenza vaccine. Donor details come from another sample of the same person, matched by shared clones. This receptor carries the CDR3 CASSSPIRGAQETQYF. The nucleotide sequence is TGTGCCAGCAGTTCCCCCATCAGGGGGGCCCAAGAGACCCAGTACTTC.